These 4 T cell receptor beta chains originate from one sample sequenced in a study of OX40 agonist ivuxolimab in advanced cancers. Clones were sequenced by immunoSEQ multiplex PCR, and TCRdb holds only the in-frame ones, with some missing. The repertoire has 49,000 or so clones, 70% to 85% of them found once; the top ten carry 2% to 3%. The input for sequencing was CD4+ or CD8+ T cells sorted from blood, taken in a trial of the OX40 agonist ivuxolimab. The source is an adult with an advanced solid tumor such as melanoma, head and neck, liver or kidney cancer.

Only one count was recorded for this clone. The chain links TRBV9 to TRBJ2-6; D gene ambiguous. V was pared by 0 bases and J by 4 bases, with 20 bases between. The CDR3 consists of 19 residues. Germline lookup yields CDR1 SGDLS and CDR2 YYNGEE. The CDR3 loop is CASSVALVGGPQGANVLTF. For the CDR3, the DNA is TGTGCCAGCAGCGTAGCGTTAGTGGGCGGACCCCAAGGGGCCAACGTCCTGACTTTC.

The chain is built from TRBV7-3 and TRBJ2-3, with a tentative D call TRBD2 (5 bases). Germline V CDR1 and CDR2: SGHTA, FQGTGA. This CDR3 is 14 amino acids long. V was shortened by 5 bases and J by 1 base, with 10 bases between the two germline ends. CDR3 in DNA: TGTGCCAGCAGCCTTGTCGGGGGCACAGATACGCAGTATTTT. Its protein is CASSLVGGTDTQYF. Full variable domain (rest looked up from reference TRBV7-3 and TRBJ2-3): GAGVSQTPSNKVTEKGKYVELRCDPISGHTALYWYRQSLGQGPEFLIYFQGTGAADDSGLPNDRFFAVRPEGSVSTLKIQRTERGDSAVYLCASSLVGGTDTQYFGPGTRLTVL.

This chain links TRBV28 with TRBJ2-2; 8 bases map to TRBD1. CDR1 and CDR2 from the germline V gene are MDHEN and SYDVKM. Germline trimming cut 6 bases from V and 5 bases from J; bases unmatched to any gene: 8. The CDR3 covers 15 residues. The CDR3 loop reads CASSSRTGWTGELFF. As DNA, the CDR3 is TGTGCCAGCAGCTCTCGGACAGGGTGGACCGGGGAGCTGTTTTTT.

The CDR3 DNA is TGCGCCAGCAGCTTGACCCTCGGGACGGTGGGGGGAAATGAGCAGTTCTTC. Translating gives CASSLTLGTVGGNEQFF. The chain combines TRBV5-1 with TRBJ2-1, with D perhaps TRBD2 (6 bases). V was shortened by 1 base and J by 7 bases, with 21 bases between the two germline ends. From germline, CDR1 is SGHRS and CDR2 YFSETQ. This CDR3 is 17 amino acids long. Filled out from reference TRBV5-1 and TRBJ2-1, the complete variable domain reads KAGVTQTPRYLIKTRGQQVTLSCSPISGHRSVSWYQQTPGQGLQFLFEYFSETQRNKGNFPGRFSGRQFSNSRSEMNVSTLELGDSALYLCASSLTLGTVGGNEQFFGPGTRLTVL.